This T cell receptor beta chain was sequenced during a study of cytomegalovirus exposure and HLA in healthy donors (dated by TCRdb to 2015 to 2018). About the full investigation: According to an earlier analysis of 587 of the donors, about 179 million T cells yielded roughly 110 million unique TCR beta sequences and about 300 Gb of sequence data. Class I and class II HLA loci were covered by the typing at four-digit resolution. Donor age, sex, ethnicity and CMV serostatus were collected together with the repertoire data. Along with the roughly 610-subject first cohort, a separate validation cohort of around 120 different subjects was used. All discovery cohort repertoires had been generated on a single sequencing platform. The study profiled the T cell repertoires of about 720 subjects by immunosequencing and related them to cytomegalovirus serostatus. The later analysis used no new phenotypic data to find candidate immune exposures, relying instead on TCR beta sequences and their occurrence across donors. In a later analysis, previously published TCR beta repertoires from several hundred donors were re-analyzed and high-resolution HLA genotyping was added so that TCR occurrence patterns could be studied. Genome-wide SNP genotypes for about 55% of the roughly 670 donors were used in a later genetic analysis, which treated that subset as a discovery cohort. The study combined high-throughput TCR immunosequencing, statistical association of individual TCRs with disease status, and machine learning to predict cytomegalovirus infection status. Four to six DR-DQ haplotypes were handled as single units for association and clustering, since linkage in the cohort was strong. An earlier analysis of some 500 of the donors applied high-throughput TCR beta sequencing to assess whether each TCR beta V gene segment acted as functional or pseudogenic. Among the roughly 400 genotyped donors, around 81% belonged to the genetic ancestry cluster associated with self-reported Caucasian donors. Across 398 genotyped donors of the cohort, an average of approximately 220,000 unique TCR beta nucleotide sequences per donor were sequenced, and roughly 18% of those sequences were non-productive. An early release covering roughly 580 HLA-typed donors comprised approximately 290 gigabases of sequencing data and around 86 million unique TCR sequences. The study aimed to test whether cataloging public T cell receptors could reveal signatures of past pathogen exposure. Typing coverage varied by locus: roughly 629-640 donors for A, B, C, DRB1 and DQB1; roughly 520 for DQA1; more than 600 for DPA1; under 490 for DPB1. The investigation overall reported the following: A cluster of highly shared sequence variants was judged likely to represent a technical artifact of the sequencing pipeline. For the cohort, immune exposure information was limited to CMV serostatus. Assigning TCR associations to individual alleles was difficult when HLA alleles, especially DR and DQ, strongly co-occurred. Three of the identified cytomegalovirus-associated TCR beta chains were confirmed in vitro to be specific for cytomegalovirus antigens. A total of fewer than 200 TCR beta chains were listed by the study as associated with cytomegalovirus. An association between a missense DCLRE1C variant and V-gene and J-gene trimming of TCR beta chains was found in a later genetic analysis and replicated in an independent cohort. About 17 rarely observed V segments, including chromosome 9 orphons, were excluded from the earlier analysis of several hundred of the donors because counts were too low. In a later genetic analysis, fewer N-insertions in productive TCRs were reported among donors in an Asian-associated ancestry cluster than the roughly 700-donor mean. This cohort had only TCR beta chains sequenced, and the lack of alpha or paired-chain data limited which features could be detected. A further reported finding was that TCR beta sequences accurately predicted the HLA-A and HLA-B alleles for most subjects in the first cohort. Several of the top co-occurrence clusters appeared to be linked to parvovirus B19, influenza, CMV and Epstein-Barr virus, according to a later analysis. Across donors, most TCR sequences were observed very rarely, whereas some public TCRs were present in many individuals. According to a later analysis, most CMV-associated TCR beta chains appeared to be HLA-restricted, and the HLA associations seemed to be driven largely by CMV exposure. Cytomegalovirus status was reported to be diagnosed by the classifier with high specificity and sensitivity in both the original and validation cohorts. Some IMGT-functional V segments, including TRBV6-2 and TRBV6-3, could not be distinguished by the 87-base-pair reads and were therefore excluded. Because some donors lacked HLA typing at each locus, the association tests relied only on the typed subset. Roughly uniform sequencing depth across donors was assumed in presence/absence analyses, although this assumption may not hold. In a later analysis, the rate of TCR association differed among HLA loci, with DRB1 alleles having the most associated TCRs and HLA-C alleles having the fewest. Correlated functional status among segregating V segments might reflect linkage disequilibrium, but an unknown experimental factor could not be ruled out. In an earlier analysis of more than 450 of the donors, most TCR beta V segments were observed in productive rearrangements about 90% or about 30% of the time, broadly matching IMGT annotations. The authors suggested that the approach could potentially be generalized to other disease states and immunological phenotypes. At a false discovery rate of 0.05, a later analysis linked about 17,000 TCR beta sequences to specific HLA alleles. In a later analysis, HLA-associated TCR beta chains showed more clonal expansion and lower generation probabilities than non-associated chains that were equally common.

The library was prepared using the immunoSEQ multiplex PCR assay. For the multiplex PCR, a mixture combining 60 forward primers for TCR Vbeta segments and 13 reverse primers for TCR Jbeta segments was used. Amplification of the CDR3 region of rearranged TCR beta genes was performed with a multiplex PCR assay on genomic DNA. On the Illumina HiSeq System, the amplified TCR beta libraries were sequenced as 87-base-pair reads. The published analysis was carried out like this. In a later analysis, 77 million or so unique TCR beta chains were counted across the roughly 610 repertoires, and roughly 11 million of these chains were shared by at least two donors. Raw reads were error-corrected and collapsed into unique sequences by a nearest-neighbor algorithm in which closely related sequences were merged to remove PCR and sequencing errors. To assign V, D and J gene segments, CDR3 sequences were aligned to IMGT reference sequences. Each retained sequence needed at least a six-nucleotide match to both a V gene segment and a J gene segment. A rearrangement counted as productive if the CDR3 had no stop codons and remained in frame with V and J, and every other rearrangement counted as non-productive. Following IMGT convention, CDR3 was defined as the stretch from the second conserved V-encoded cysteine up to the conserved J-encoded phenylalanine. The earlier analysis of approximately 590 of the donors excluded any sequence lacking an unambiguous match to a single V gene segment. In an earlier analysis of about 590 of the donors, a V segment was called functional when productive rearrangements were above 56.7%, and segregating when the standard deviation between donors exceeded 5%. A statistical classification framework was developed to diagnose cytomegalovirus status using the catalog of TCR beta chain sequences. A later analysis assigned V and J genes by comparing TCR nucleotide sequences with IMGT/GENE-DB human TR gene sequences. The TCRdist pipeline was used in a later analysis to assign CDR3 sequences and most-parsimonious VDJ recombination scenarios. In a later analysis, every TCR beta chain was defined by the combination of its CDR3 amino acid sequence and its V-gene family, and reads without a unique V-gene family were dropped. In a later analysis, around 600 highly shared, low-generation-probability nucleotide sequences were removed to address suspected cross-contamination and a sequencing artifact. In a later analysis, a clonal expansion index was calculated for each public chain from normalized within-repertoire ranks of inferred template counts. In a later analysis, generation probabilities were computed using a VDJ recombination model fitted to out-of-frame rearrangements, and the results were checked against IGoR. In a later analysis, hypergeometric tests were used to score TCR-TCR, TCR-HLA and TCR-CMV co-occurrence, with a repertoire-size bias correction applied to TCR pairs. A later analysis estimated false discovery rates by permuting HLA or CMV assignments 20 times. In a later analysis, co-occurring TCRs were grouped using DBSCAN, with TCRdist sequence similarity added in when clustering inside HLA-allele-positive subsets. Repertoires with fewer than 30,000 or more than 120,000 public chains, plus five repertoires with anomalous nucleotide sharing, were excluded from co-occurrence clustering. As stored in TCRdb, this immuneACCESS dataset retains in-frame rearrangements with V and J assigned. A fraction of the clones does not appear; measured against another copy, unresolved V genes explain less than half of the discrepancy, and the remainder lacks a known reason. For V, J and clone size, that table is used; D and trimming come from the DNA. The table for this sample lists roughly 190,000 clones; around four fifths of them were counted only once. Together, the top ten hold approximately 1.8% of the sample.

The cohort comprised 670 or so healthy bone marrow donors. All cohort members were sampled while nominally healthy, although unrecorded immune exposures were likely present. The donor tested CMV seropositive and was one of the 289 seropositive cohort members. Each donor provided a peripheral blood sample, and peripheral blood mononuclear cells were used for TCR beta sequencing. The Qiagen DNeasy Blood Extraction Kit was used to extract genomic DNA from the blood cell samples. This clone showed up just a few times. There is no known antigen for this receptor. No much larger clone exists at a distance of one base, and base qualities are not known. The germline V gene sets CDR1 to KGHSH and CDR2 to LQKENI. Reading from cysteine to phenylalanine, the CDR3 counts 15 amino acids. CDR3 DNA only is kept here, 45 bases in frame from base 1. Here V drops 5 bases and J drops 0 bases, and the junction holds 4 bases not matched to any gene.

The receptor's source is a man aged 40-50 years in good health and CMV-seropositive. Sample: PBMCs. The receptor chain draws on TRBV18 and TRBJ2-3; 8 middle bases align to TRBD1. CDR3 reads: CASSSTGGSTDTQYF. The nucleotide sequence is TGTGCCAGCTCATCAACAGGGGGTAGCACAGATACGCAGTATTTT.